This T cell receptor beta chain is from a study of shared clonotypes between healthy human individuals. Study processing details: Filtering differed for immunoSEQ, which gave only junction sequences without quality scores. Clones were read by immunoSEQ multiplex PCR, and TCRdb kept only the in-frame ones, dropping some. V and J calls and clone size come straight from that table; D and trimming were deduced from the DNA. This table has 450,000 to 500,000 clones, roughly 85% appearing once. The TCR sequence derives from a woman aged 40-49 years in good health. Some clones in this sample may be carry-over from other donors' samples. The sequencing sample was made of PBMCs.

CDR3 amino acids: CAILRLAGDEQFF. The CDR3 DNA reads TGTGCCATCCTTCGACTAGCGGGGGATGAGCAGTTCTTC. The V and J genes are TRBV6-1 and TRBJ2-1, with 12 bases that match TRBD2. With V trimmed by 10 bases and J by 8 bases, 6 bases remained unmatched. CDR3 length equals 13 residues. Germline V gene sequence: CDR1 MNHNS, CDR2 SASEGT.